A single sample gave rise to the 21 T cell receptor beta chains below, sequenced in a study of PD-1 blockade in mismatch repair-deficient tumors. The repertoire was sequenced with immunoSEQ multiplex PCR; TCRdb's copy has only in-frame clones and lacks some. The sample yields 100,000 to 150,000 clones, about 86% seen once. This sample comprised peripheral blood, obtained 44 weeks after starting pembrolizumab. All receptors come from an adult with mismatch repair-deficient cancer.

CDR3 residues: CASSLPVPRRGYEQYF. The DNA of the CDR3 is TGTGCCAGCAGCTTACCGGTCCCTAGGCGGGGTTACGAGCAGTACTTC. The chain recombines TRBV11-2 with TRBJ2-7; D possibly corresponds to TRBD2 (6 bases). V was pared by 2 bases and J by 4 bases, with 18 bases between. The CDR3 consists of 16 residues. Germline values: CDR1 SGHAT, CDR2 FQNNGV.

This rearrangement joins TRBV5-6 to TRBJ2-7, with TRBD2 matching over 10 bases. Trimming cost V 4 bases and J 2 bases; bases outside gene matches: 6. CDR1 SGHDT and CDR2 YYEEEE come from the germline V gene. This CDR3 has 15 amino acids. As DNA, the CDR3 is TGTGCCAGCAGCCGGAAAGCGGGAGGGCCCTACGAGCAGTACTTC. Protein sequence: CASSRKAGGPYEQYF.

This clone was counted a single time. This chain links TRBV10-3 with TRBJ2-7; tentatively, D is TRBD2 (7 bases). Per the germline V gene, CDR1 is ENHRY and CDR2 is SYGVKD. Trimming removed 4 bases from V and 5 bases from J, with 12 bases in between. This CDR3 spans 13 amino acids. This CDR3 is CAISVAGANEQYF. The CDR3 DNA sequence: TGTGCCATCAGTGTGGCGGGGGCAAACGAGCAGTACTTC.

The J gene is TRBJ2-1, the V gene TRBV2; TRBD2 matches at 10 bases. Germline values: CDR1 SNHLY, CDR2 FYNNEI. Trimming at V came to 0 bases and at J to 10 bases, leaving 12 bases not matched to a gene. The CDR3 consists of 17 residues. CDR3 bases: TGTGCCAGCAGTGAAGCGCTGGGGCTAGCGGGAGAAAGCGAGCAGTTCTTC. This translates into CASSEALGLAGESEQFF.

The chain carries TRBV7-9 and TRBJ2-3; perhaps TRBD2 as D (5 bases). CDR3 size: 15 residues. V gave up 4 bases and J gave up 6 bases, with 17 bases separating them. Germline values: CDR1 SEHNR, CDR2 FQNEAQ (reference sequence). CDR3 bases: TGTGCCAGCAGCTCGCGTGGGCGGGTTGCGGATACGCAGTATTTT. As protein: CASSSRGRVADTQYF.

The chain combines TRBV6-1 with TRBJ1-1; TRBD1 might be the D (5 bases). This CDR3 contains 14 residues. Germline V gene sequence: CDR1 MNHNS, CDR2 SASEGT. V lost 7 bases and J lost 1, with 13 bases in between. The CDR3 loop reads CASIKGGANTEAFF. The DNA of the CDR3 is TGTGCCAGCATCAAAGGAGGGGCGAACACTGAAGCTTTCTTT.

The V gene is TRBV5-1, the J gene TRBJ1-4; D is uncertain. CDR3 length: 13 amino acids. V was shortened by 4 bases and J by 8 bases, with 12 bases between the two germline ends. Germline CDR1 SGHRS, CDR2 YFSETQ. DNA of the CDR3: TGCGCCAGCAGCAAAGGATTTAGCGAAAAACTGTTTTTT. Translating gives CASSKGFSEKLFF.

This sequence joins TRBV11-2 and TRBJ1-2; D perhaps matches TRBD1 (6 bases). Germline CDR1 is SGHAT and CDR2 is FQNNGV. The CDR3 sequence is 16 residues long. Trimming cost V 7 bases and J 5 bases, with 23 bases left between them. This CDR3 reads CASTTPTGGAGYGYTF. Written as DNA, the CDR3 is TGTGCCAGCACCACCCCTACTGGGGGGGCAGGGTATGGCTACACCTTC.

The chain joins TRBV10-1 to TRBJ2-5; D gene uncertain. The V gene's germline CDR1 is WNHNN and CDR2 SYGVQD (reference sequence). CDR3 length equals 13 residues. Trimming cost V 3 bases and J 7 bases, with 12 bases left between them. CDR3 bases: TGCGCCAGCAGTGAACGACGACTGGGGACCCAGTACTTC. Amino acid sequence: CASSERRLGTQYF.

V and J are TRBV27 and TRBJ2-7, with unresolved D. The CDR3 spans 14 residues. V was shortened by 0 bases and J by 1 base, with 7 bases between the two germline ends. Germline V lookup: CDR1 MNHEY, CDR2 SMNVEV (reference sequence). CDR3 sequence reads: CASSLSSRSYEQYF. Here the CDR3 DNA reads TGTGCCAGCAGTTTATCCAGCAGGTCCTACGAGCAGTACTTC.

This clone was counted a few times. J is TRBJ2-7 and V is TRBV7-6, with D unclear. The CDR3 runs to 12 residues. CDR1 and CDR2 from the germline V gene are SGHVS and FNYEAQ. V was cut by 5 bases and J by 5 bases, with 10 bases left in between. CDR3 region: CASSHYRDEQYF. CDR3 in DNA: TGTGCCAGCAGCCACTACAGAGACGAGCAGTACTTC.

This clone has more than one count but fewer than ten. The J gene is TRBJ2-7, the V gene TRBV4-2; possibly TRBD1 for D (6 bases). The CDR3 has 15 residues. CDR1 LGHNA and CDR2 YNFKEQ come from the germline V gene. Trimming pared 1 base from V and 4 bases from J, leaving 14 bases between. The CDR3, as DNA: TGTGCCAGCAGCCAAGTTGCACAGGGTCCGTACGAGCAGTACTTC. As protein: CASSQVAQGPYEQYF.

The chain recombines TRBV27 with TRBJ2-1; D uncertain. Germline CDR1 is MNHEY and CDR2 is SMNVEV (reference sequence). With 6 bases removed from V and 4 bases from J, the gap between germline ends came to 16 bases. The CDR3 extends over 15 amino acids. DNA for the CDR3: TGTGCCAGCAGCCCCCACTCATTGGTATACAATGAGCAGTTCTTC. Translation gives CASSPHSLVYNEQFF.

The chain employs TRBV6-6 and TRBJ1-2; TRBD1 agrees at 10 bases. Losses at the gene ends were 6 bases for V and 8 bases for J; bases not matched to a gene: 9. CDR3 length: 14 residues. The V gene's germline CDR1 is MNHNY and CDR2 SVGAGI (reference sequence). DNA of the CDR3: TGTGCCAGCAGCCGGGACAGGGGAAGCGAGGGCTACACCTTC. This codes for CASSRDRGSEGYTF.

The rearrangement links TRBV15 to TRBJ1-1; TRBD1 aligns across 9 bases. Unmatched junction bases numbered 3, after V lost 6 bases and J lost 4 bases. CDR1 LNHNV and CDR2 YYDKDF come from the germline V gene (reference sequence). The CDR3 has 13 residues. CDR3 DNA sequence: TGTGCCACCAGTGGGGACAGGGCCACTGAAGCTTTCTTT. Residues: CATSGDRATEAFF.

V is TRBV7-2 and J is TRBJ2-3; no clear D gene. From germline, CDR1 is SGHTA and CDR2 FQGNSA. V dropped 3 bases and J dropped 5 bases, with 6 bases sitting between them. The CDR3 totals 12 residues. The CDR3 loop reads CASSFNLDTQYF. CDR3 DNA: TGTGCCAGCAGCTTTAATTTAGATACGCAGTATTTT.

This clone showed up just a few times. V is TRBV27 and J is TRBJ2-7, with 7 positions matching TRBD1. The germline V gene has CDR1 MNHEY and CDR2 SMNVEV (reference sequence). This CDR3 is 13 amino acids long. The V gene end was trimmed by 6 bases and the J gene end by 6 bases; junction bases not matched to a gene: 8. CDR3 protein: CASSRGQFSEQYF. Written as DNA, the CDR3 is TGTGCCAGCAGCAGGGGACAGTTTAGCGAGCAGTACTTC.

This sequence joins TRBV7-9 and TRBJ2-2; possible D gene TRBD1, 5 bases. From germline, CDR1 is SEHNR and CDR2 FQNEAQ (reference sequence). Trimming took off 2 bases at V and 8 bases at J, with 12 bases between the two ends. The CDR3 runs to 14 residues. This CDR3 reads CASSLIGDAGELFF. CDR3 coding DNA: TGTGCCAGCAGCTTAATAGGGGATGCTGGGGAGCTGTTTTTT.

This clone was observed a few times. The chain joins TRBV4-3 to TRBJ2-3; D not certain. This CDR3 is 16 amino acids long. The V end lost 0 bases, the J end lost 4 bases, and 14 bases lay between the germline ends. The germline V gene encodes CDR1 LGHNA and CDR2 YSLEER. The CDR3 loop reads CASSQEGTTEADTQYF. CDR3 coding DNA: TGCGCCAGCAGCCAAGAAGGAACTACAGAGGCAGATACGCAGTATTTT.

V and J are TRBV4-2 and TRBJ2-7; 11 positions match TRBD2. CDR3 length: 15 residues. Germline V gene sequence: CDR1 LGHNA, CDR2 YNFKEQ. Trimming removed 2 bases from V and 3 bases from J; junction bases left unmatched: 3. The chain's CDR3 is CASSQTGTSGYEQYF. CDR3 DNA sequence: TGTGCCAGCAGCCAAACCGGGACTAGCGGCTACGAGCAGTACTTC.

This clone came up a few times. The V call is TRBV7-9, the J call TRBJ2-7; 12 positions match TRBD2. The germline gives CDR1 SEHNR, CDR2 FQNEAQ (reference sequence). The CDR3 has 14 residues. J gave up 1 base and V 8 bases, and 3 bases lay outside the gene matches. The CDR3, as DNA: TGTGCCAGCCAAGGACTAGCGGGATCCTACGAGCAGTACTTC. Translation gives CASQGLAGSYEQYF.